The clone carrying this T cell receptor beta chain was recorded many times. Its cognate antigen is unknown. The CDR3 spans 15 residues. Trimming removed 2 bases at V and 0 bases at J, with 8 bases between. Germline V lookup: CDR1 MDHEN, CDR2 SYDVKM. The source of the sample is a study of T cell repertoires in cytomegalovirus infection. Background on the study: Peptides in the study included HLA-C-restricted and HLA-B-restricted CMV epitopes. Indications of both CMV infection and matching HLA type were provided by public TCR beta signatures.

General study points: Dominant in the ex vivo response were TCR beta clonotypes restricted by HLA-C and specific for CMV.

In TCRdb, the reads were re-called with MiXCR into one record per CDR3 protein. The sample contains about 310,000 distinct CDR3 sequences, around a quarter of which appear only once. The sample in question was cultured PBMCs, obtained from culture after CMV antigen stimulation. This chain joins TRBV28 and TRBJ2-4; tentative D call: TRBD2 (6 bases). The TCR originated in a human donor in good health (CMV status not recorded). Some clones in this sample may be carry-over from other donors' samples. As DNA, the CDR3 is TGTGCCAGCAGTTTACTGGGACTAGCCAAAAACATTCAGTACTTC. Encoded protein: CASSLLGLAKNIQYF. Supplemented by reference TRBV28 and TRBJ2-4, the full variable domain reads DVKVTQSSRYLVKRTGEKVFLECVQDMDHENMFWYRQDPGLGLRLIYFSYDVKMKEKGDIPEGYSVSREKKERFSLILESASTNQTSMYLCASSLLGLAKNIQYFGAGTRLSVL.